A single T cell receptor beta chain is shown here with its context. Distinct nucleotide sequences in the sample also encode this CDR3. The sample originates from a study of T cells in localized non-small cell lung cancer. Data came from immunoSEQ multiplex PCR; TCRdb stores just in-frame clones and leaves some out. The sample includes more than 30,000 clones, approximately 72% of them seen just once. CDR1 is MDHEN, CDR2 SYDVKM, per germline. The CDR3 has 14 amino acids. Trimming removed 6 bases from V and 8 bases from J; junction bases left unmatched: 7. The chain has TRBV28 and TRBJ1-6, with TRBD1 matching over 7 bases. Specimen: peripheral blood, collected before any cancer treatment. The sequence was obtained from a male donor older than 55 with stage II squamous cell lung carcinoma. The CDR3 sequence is CASSRGQPDSPLHF. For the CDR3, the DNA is TGTGCCAGCAGCCGGGGACAGCCGGATTCACCCCTCCACTTT. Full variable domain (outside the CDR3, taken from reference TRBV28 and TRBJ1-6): DVKVTQSSRYLVKRTGEKVFLECVQDMDHENMFWYRQDPGLGLRLIYFSYDVKMKEKGDIPEGYSVSREKKERFSLILESASTNQTSMYLCASSRGQPDSPLHFGNGTRLTVT.